A selection of T cell receptor beta chains follows, all from one sample in a study of CD8 T cells in ankylosing spondylitis. In TCRdb, the 5' RACE reads were re-called with MiXCR into one record per CDR3 protein. The sample records about 540,000 distinct CDR3 sequences, over 9.5% being singletons. Material: blood, either unsorted or a sorted T cell fraction (not recorded which). The receptor source for this set is a male donor with ankylosing spondylitis. Each CDR3 is given with its conserved first and last residue. The order of the fields is clone size, D gene, J gene, V gene, CDR3 protein, CDR3 DNA. A D gene is named only where the DNA matches it firmly. The size entry is marked missing in some rows and otherwise reads once, few, many or a size class.

few | - | TRBJ1-2 | TRBV14 | CASSRSVYGYTF | TGTGCCAGCAGCCGAAGTGTCTATGGCTACACCTTC
few | - | TRBJ2-1 | TRBV20-1 | CSAEVNEQFF | TGCAGTGCAGAGGTTAATGAGCAGTTCTTC
many | - | TRBJ2-5 | TRBV12-3/TRBV12-4 | CASSLGQGTPTYF | TGTGCCAGCAGTTTGGGGCAGGGGACCCCCACGTACTTC
many | - | TRBJ1-1 | TRBV7-9 | CASSSWDTEAFF | TGTGCCAGCAGCTCCTGGGACACTGAAGCTTTCTTT
- | - | TRBJ1-1 | TRBV6-1 | CASSRVPENTEAFF | TGTGCCAGCAGTCGTGTGCCGGAGAACACTGAAGCTTTCTTT
few | - | TRBJ2-7 | TRBV7-2 | CASSLSGAAYEQYF | TGTGCCAGCAGCTTATCCGGGGCTGCCTACGAGCAGTACTTC
few | TRBD2 | TRBJ2-1 | TRBV6-1 | CASIGGLAGNEQFF | TGTGCCAGCATTGGGGGACTAGCAGGCAATGAGCAGTTCTTC
many | TRBD2 | TRBJ2-1 | TRBV2 | CASRLAGAYNEQFF | TGTGCCAGTCGACTAGCGGGAGCCTACAATGAGCAGTTCTTC
- | TRBD2 | TRBJ2-2 | TRBV7-2 | CASSLGAGETGELFF | TGTGCCAGCAGCTTAGGGGCGGGAGAGACCGGGGAGCTGTTTTTT
- | TRBD2 | TRBJ2-1 | TRBV5-1 | CASSRLAGEQFF | TGCGCCAGCAGCAGACTAGCGGGCGAGCAGTTCTTC
- | - | TRBJ1-3 | TRBV13 | CASSLGRGGSGNTIYF | TGTGCCAGCAGCTTAGGGCGCGGCGGATCCGGGAACACCATATATTTT
few | TRBD1 | TRBJ2-1 | TRBV20-1 | CSALDRGSSYNEQFF | TGCAGTGCCCTTGACAGGGGAAGCTCCTACAATGAGCAGTTCTTC
many | - | TRBJ2-6 | TRBV5-6 | CASTLYASGANVLTF | TGTGCCAGCACCCTCTACGCCTCTGGGGCCAACGTCCTGACTTTC
- | TRBD2 | TRBJ2-5 | TRBV20-1 | CSARLAGGRETQYF | TGCAGTGCTAGACTAGCGGGAGGGAGAGAGACCCAGTACTTC
few | - | TRBJ2-2 | TRBV9 | CASSVVALSIPGELFF | TGTGCCAGCAGCGTAGTCGCCCTAAGTATCCCCGGGGAGCTGTTTTTT
many | TRBD1 | TRBJ1-4 | TRBV5-1 | CASSLDRGGEKLFF | TGCGCCAGCAGCCTAGACAGGGGAGGTGAAAAACTGTTTTTT
- | - | TRBJ2-5 | TRBV2 | CASSDSGAETQYF | TGTGCCAGCAGTGATTCGGGGGCCGAGACCCAGTACTTC
few | TRBD1 | TRBJ2-5 | TRBV5-5 | CASSPTGYRETQYF | TGTGCCAGCAGCCCGACAGGGTATCGAGAGACCCAGTACTTC
many | - | TRBJ1-2 | TRBV28 | CASSLRLYGYTF | TGTGCCAGCAGTTTACGTCTCTATGGCTACACCTTC
- | TRBD2 | TRBJ2-1 | TRBV20-1 | CSAPRGGRAIVNEQFF | TGCAGTGCCCCGAGGGGCGGGAGGGCCATCGTCAATGAGCAGTTCTTC
- | TRBD1 | TRBJ2-3 | TRBV2 | CASSPGQGVQDTQYF | TGTGCCAGCAGTCCGGGACAGGGGGTGCAAGATACGCAGTATTTT
- | TRBD2 | TRBJ2-1 | TRBV13 | CASSPAGTSAYNEQFF | TGTGCCAGCAGCCCTGCCGGGACTAGCGCCTACAATGAGCAGTTCTTC
many | TRBD1 | TRBJ1-1 | TRBV5-1 | CASSPGDRAGITEAFF | TGCGCCAGCAGCCCCGGGGACAGGGCGGGGATCACTGAAGCTTTCTTT
few | - | TRBJ2-2 | TRBV12-3/TRBV12-4 | CASSVDARRGTGELFF | TGTGCCAGCAGCGTAGATGCACGGCGGGGCACCGGGGAGCTGTTTTTT
- | - | TRBJ1-4 | TRBV3-1 | CASSQMGDEKLFF | TGTGCCAGCAGCCAGATGGGTGACGAAAAACTGTTTTTT
- | - | TRBJ2-1 | TRBV21-1 | CASSLPSRDYLAYNEQFF | TGTGCCAGCAGCCTACCTTCCCGGGACTACCTAGCCTACAATGAGCAGTTCTTC
- | - | TRBJ2-5 | TRBV6-2/TRBV6-3 | CASSYRLETQYF | TGTGCCAGCAGTTACCGGTTAGAGACCCAGTACTTC
- | TRBD2 | TRBJ2-3 | TRBV7-9 | CASSLATLAGADTQYF | TGTGCCAGCAGCTTAGCGACTCTAGCGGGAGCAGATACGCAGTATTTT
- | - | TRBJ1-2 | TRBV29-1 | CSVEGGLGYGYTF | TGCAGCGTTGAGGGGGGGCTTGGCTATGGCTACACCTTC
- | TRBD2 | TRBJ2-1 | TRBV2 | CASSELSSGKNEQFF | TGTGCCAGCAGTGAATTGTCGAGCGGGAAGAATGAGCAGTTCTTC
few | TRBD1 | TRBJ2-5 | TRBV20-1 | CSALLQGRETQYF | TGCAGTGCCTTACTACAGGGGAGAGAGACCCAGTACTTC
few | TRBD1 | TRBJ1-2 | TRBV12-3/TRBV12-4 | CASSTNRGGGYTF | TGTGCCAGCAGTACAAACAGGGGAGGAGGCTACACCTTC
many | TRBD2 | TRBJ2-2 | TRBV4-2 | CASSQAGGVNTGELFF | TGTGCCAGCAGCCAGGCGGGGGGCGTTAACACCGGGGAGCTGTTTTTT
- | TRBD2 | TRBJ2-1 | TRBV28 | CASSSIYGRTNNEQFF | TGTGCCAGCAGTTCCATTTACGGGAGGACCAACAATGAGCAGTTCTTC
few | - | TRBJ2-3 | TRBV3-1 | CASSQVVFTDTQYF | TGTGCCAGCAGCCAAGTCGTCTTCACAGATACGCAGTATTTT
- | - | TRBJ1-5 | TRBV19 | CASSIKGGLQPQHF | TGTGCCAGTAGTATAAAAGGAGGGTTACAGCCCCAGCATTTT
few | - | TRBJ2-1 | TRBV20-1 | CSASGRPGEQFF | TGCAGTGCTAGCGGACGACCTGGTGAGCAGTTCTTC
many | - | TRBJ2-2 | TRBV24-1 | CATVSQFSGELFF | TGTGCCACCGTCAGTCAGTTTAGCGGGGAGCTGTTTTTT
once | TRBD1 | TRBJ1-5 | TRBV19 | CASSILGQVNQPQHF | TGTGCCAGTAGTATTCTGGGACAGGTCAATCAGCCCCAGCATTTT
few | TRBD2 | TRBJ2-2 | TRBV20-1 | CSARDHRRGAGGELFF | TGCAGTGCTAGAGATCACCGGCGGGGGGCCGGCGGGGAGCTGTTTTTT
- | - | TRBJ1-2 | TRBV27 | CASSPMIGIGFGYTF | TGTGCCAGCAGTCCCATGATAGGGATAGGATTCGGCTACACCTTC